The present TCR beta chain was sequenced within a study of control samples from healthy donors and cancer patients. Produced via immunoSEQ multiplex PCR; TCRdb's table is partial and in-frame only. Among a few hundred thousand clones listed, about nine tenths were seen once. Trimming took off 4 bases at V and 2 bases at J, with 16 bases between the two ends. The CDR3 extends over 16 amino acids. Looked up from germline, CDR1 is SGHTA and CDR2 is FQGNSA. The chain uses TRBV7-2 and TRBJ2-3, with a possible D match to TRBD2 (6 bases). This clonotype originated in a man aged 35-49 years with head and neck cancer. Material for sequencing was PBMCs. The CDR3 bases are TGTGCCAGCAGCTCGCATATCACGGGGGTCACAGATACGCAGTATTTT. Its protein is CASSSHITGVTDTQYF.